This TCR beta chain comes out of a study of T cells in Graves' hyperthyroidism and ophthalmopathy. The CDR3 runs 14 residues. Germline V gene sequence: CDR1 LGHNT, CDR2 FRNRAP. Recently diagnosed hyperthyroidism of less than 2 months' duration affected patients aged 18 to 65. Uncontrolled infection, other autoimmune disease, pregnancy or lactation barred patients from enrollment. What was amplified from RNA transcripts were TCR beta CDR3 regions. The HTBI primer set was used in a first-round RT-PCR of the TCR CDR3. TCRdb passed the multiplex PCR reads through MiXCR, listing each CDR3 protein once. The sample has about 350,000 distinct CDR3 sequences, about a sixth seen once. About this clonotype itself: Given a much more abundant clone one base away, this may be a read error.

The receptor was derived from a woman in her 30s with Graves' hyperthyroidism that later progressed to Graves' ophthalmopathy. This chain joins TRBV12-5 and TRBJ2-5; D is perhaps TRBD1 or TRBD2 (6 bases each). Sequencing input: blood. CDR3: CASSLGASEETQYF. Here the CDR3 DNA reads TGTGCTAGTAGTTTGGGGGCTAGCGAAGAGACCCAGTACTTC.